The clone carrying this T cell receptor beta chain turned up a few times. Its specificity is unknown. Primers used in a second PCR of roughly 6 to 12 cycles were a sample-barcoded 5' primer and a J-beta primer mix. Per-sample output comprised a minimum of 3 million paired-end reads containing CDR3. TCRdb re-analysed the 5' RACE reads in MiXCR, keeping a single row per CDR3 protein. The repertoire consists of roughly 500,000 distinct CDR3 sequences, with approximately 25% occurring once and the leading ten covering under 20%. The CDR3 totals 15 residues. Germline assignment: CDR1 MDHEN and CDR2 SYDVKM. Trimming stripped 5 bases from V and 8 bases from J, with 16 bases between. The donors, healthy Caucasians from Russia, were aged roughly 6 to 100. The data belong to a study of blood T cells in healthy people across ages. Findings and limits, study-wide: TCR beta diversity was tightly associated with the proportion of naive T cells. It was not possible, with unsorted PBMCs, to conclusively compare naive and antigen-experienced cells.

The source is a woman between 65 and 79 years old in good health. Sequencing input: blood. The V gene is TRBV28, the J gene TRBJ1-6; perhaps TRBD1 as D (5 bases). The CDR3 here is CASSPQGRLDSPLHF. In DNA, the CDR3 is TGTGCCAGCAGTCCCCAGGGTAGGTTGGATTCACCCCTCCACTTT.